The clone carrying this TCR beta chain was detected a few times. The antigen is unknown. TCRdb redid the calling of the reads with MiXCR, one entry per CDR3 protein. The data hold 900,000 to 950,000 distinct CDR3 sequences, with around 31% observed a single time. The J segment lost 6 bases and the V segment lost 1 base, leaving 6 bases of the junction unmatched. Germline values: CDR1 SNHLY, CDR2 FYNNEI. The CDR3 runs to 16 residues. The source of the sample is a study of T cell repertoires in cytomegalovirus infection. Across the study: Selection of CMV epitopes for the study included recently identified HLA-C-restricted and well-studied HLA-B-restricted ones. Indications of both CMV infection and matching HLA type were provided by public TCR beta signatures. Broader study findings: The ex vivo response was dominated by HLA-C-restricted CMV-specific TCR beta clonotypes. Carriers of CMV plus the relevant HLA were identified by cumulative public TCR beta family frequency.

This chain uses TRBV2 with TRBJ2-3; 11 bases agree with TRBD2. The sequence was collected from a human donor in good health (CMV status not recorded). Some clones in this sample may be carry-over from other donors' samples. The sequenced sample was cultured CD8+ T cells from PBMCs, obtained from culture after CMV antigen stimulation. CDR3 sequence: CASSEDSGGAEDTQYF. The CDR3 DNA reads TGTGCCAGCAGTGAAGATAGCGGGGGGGCCGAGGATACGCAGTATTTT. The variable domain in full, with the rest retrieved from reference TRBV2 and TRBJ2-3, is EPEVTQTPSHQVTQMGQEVILRCVPISNHLYFYWYRQILGQKVEFLVSFYNNEISEKSEIFDDQFSVERPDGSNFTLKIRSTKLEDSAMYFCASSEDSGGAEDTQYFGPGTRLTVL.